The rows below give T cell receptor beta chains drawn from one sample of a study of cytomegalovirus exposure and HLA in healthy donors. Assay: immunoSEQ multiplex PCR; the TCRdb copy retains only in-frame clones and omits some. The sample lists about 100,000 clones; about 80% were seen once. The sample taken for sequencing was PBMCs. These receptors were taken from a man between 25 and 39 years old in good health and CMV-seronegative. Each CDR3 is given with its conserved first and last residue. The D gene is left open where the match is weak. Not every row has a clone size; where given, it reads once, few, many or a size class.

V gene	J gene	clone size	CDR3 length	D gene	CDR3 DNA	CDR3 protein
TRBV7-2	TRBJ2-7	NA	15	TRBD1	TGTGCCAGCAGCTTAAGACAGGGGGCTTGGTACGAGCAGTACTTC	CASSLRQGAWYEQYF
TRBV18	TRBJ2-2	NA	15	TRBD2	TGTGCCAGCTCACCGGAGCGGGAGCTCACCGGGGAGCTGTTTTTT	CASSPERELTGELFF
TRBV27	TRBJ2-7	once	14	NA	TGTGCCAGCAGTTTTGGAGACAGAGCCTACGAGCAGTACTTC	CASSFGDRAYEQYF
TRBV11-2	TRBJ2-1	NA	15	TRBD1	TGTGCCAGCAGCTTAGTGGACAGGCAGTACAATGAGCAGTTCTTC	CASSLVDRQYNEQFF
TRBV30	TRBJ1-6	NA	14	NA	TGTGCCTGGAGTACCTCAGGGTCGGGTTCACCCCTCCACTTT	CAWSTSGSGSPLHF
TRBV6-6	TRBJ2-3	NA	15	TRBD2	TGTGCCAGCAGCCAACTAGCGGGGGGTACAGATACGCAGTATTTT	CASSQLAGGTDTQYF
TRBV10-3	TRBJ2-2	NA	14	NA	TGTGCCATCAGTCGGACAGAGAACACCGGGGAGCTGTTTTTT	CAISRTENTGELFF
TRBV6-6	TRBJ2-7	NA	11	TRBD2	TGTGCCAGCGGAGCGGCGGGGAGGGAGTACTTC	CASGAAGREYF
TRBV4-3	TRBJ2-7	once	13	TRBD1	TGCGCCAGCAGCCGCGACAGGGATTACGAGCAGTACTTC	CASSRDRDYEQYF
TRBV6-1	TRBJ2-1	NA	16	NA	TGTGCCAGCAGTGAAGCGCCCCAGGGCATCTACAATGAGCAGTTCTTC	CASSEAPQGIYNEQFF
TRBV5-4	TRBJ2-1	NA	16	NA	TGTGCCAGCAGCTTGGGGGGGACTCCATCTTACAATGAGCAGTTCTTC	CASSLGGTPSYNEQFF
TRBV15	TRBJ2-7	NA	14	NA	TGTGCCACCAGCAGAGATTTAAGTAGAGGTGAGCAGTACTTC	CATSRDLSRGEQYF
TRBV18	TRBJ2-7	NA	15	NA	TGTGCCAGCTCACCAGCGGGGAAATTGGCCTACGAGCAGTACTTC	CASSPAGKLAYEQYF
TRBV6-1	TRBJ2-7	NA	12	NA	TGTGCCAGCAAACCCGGAGGTTACGAGCAGTACTTC	CASKPGGYEQYF
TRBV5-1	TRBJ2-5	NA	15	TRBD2	TGCGCCAGCAGCTTGTTGGGACTAGCGGGAGTAGCCCAGTACTTC	CASSLLGLAGVAQYF
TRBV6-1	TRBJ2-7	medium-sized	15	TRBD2	TGTGCCAGCAGTGAAGGTAGCGGGAGCCCCTACGAGCAGTACTTC	CASSEGSGSPYEQYF
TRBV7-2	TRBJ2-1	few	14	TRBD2	TGTGCCAGCAGCCCCGCGGGCGGGAGCAATGAGCAGTTCTTC	CASSPAGGSNEQFF
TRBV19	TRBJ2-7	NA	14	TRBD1	TGTGCCAGTAGTATAGGGCAGGGGGCTCACGAGCAGTACTTC	CASSIGQGAHEQYF
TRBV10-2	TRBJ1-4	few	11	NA	TGCGCCAGCAGTGAAGCCGAAAAACTGTTTTTT	CASSEAEKLFF
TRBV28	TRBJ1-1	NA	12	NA	TGTGCCAGCAGCACAGGAGACACTGAAGCTTTCTTT	CASSTGDTEAFF
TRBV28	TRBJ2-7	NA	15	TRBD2	TGTGCCAGCAGTCGAGCGACTAGCGGAGTGTACGAGCAGTACTTC	CASSRATSGVYEQYF
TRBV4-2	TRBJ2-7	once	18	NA	TGTGCCAGCAGCCAAGATCAGGGGGGCGGGCTTGGGAGGTACGAGCAGTACTTC	CASSQDQGGGLGRYEQYF
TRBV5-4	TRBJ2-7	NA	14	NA	TGTGCCAGCAGCTTTGGGGGGGGCCGGGACGAGCAGTACTTC	CASSFGGGRDEQYF
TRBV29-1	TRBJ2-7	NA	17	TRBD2	TGCAGCGTTGAAGATCCCGGACTAGCGGGGGGGCCTGGCGAGCAGTACTTC	CSVEDPGLAGGPGEQYF
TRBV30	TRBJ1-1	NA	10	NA	TGTGCCTGGACTCGTACTGAAGCTTTCTTT	CAWTRTEAFF
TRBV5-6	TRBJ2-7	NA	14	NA	TGTGCCAGCAGCTTGGGCAGAATAACCTACGAGCAGTACTTC	CASSLGRITYEQYF
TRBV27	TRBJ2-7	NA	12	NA	TGTGCCAGCAGTTCCACAGGGTCCGCGCAGTACTTC	CASSSTGSAQYF
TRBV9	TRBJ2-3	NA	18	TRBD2	TGTGCCAGCAGCCCCCGATTGGCAACTAGCGGGGGAACAGATACGCAGTATTTT	CASSPRLATSGGTDTQYF
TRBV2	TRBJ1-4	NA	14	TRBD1	TGTGCCAGCACCCCGGGACAGGATAATGAAAAACTGTTTTTT	CASTPGQDNEKLFF
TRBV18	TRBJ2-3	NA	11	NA	TGTGCCAGCTCCCTAAAAGATACGCAGTATTTT	CASSLKDTQYF
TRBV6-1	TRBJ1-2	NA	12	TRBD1	TGTGCCAGCGAAGGACAGGGCTATGGCTACACCTTC	CASEGQGYGYTF
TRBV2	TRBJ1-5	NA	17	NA	TGTGCCAGCAGTGAAGTTGGTCGGGGAGGGGGTATCTTGCCCCAGCATTTT	CASSEVGRGGGILPQHF
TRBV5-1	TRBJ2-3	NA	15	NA	TGCGCCAGCAGCTTGCGGCCGGGGAACACAGATACGCAGTATTTT	CASSLRPGNTDTQYF
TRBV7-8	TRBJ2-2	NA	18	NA	TGTGCCAGCAGCCAACCTCGGGATGGGGGCGCGAACACCGGGGAGCTGTTTTTT	CASSQPRDGGANTGELFF
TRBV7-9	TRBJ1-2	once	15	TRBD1	TGTGCCAGCAGCTTCGCTGGGACAGGGTCGGTCGGCTACACCTTC	CASSFAGTGSVGYTF
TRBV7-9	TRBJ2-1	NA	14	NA	TGTGCCAGCAGCTTTGGGCAGTCCTACAATGAGCAGTTCTTC	CASSFGQSYNEQFF
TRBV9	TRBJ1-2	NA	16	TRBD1	TGTGCCAGCAGCGATCCCCGGACAGGGGGCATCTATGGCTACACCTTC	CASSDPRTGGIYGYTF